There are a few counts of the clone carrying this T cell receptor (beta chain). Its antigen is unknown. Only in-frame clones appear in the TCRdb table, and some are missing; sequencing was by immunoSEQ multiplex PCR. The table records roughly 120,000 clones, under 85% of them present only once. The data were obtained in a study of T cell responses to AZD1222 COVID-19 vaccine. General study points: Compared with day 0, the breadth and depth of the Spike-specific TCR repertoire rose significantly after two doses of AZD1222. In a largely white British group with more females than males, clonal diversity was possibly underestimated.

Germline CDR1 is SNHLY and CDR2 is FYNNEI. V gave up 5 bases and J gave up 0 bases; unmatched junction bases: 6. CDR3 length: 16 amino acids. This chain connects TRBV2 to TRBJ1-3, with TRBD1 matching 8 bases. This TCR was sampled from an adult in good health. Source: peripheral blood, taken on day 0 of AZD1222 vaccination. This CDR3 reads CASSRDRGVSGNTIYF. The CDR3 DNA reads TGTGCCAGCAGTAGAGACAGGGGAGTCTCTGGAAACACCATATATTTT.